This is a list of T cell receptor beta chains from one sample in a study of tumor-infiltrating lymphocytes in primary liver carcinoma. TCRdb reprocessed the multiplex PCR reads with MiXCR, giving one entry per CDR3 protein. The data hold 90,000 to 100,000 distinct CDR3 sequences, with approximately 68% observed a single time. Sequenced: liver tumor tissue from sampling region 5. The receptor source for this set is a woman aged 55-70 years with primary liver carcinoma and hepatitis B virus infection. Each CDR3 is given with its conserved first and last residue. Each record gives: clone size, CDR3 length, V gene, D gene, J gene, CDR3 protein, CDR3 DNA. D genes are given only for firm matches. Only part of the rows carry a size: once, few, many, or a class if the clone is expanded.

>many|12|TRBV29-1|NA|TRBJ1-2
CTASRDNYGYTF
TGCACCGCGTCCAGGGATAACTATGGCTACACCTTC
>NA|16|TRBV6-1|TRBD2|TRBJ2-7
CASSFNGLAGVYEQYF
TGTGCCAGCAGTTTTAACGGACTAGCGGGTGTCTACGAGCAGTACTTC
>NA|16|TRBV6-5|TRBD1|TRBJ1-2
CASSYWTGSSNNGYTF
TGTGCCAGCAGTTACTGGACAGGGTCTTCTAACAATGGCTACACCTTC
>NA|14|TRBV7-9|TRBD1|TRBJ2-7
CASSTTGTGYEQYF
TGTGCCAGCAGCACTACCGGGACAGGTTACGAGCAGTACTTC
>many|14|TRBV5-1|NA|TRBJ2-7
CASSEYIGPYEQYF
TGCGCCAGCAGCGAGTATATAGGCCCCTACGAGCAGTACTTC
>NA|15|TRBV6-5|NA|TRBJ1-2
CAISDPSVSIYGYTF
TGCGCCATCAGTGACCCCTCGGTGTCGATCTATGGCTACACCTTC
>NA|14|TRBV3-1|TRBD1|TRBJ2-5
CASSQRTGRETQYF
TGTGCCAGCAGCCAACGGACAGGGAGAGAGACCCAGTACTTC
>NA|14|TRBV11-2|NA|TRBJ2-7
CASSREARAYEQYF
TGTGCCAGTAGCCGCGAAGCCAGGGCCTACGAGCAGTACTTC
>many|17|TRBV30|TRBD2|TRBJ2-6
CAWSVSGRGAGANVLTF
TGTGCCTGGAGTGTTAGCGGGAGAGGGGCTGGGGCCAACGTCCTGACTTTC
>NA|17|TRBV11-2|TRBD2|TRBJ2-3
CASSLVGLTYTPDTQDF
TGTGCCAGCAGCTTAGTGGGACTAACGTACACGCCAGATACGCAGGATTTT
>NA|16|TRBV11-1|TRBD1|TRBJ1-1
CPSNFDLGQVSTEAFF
TGTCCCAGCAACTTCGACCTGGGACAGGTGAGCACTGAAGCTTTCTTT
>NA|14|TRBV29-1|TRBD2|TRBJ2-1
CSSKRGSSYNEQFF
TGCAGTAGCAAGCGGGGCAGCTCCTACAATGAGCAGTTCTTC
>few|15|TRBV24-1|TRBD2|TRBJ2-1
CATGDGAGGLAEQFF
TGTGCCACCGGTGATGGAGCGGGAGGGCTGGCTGAGCAGTTCTTC
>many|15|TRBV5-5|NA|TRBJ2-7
CASSLGQATSYEQYF
TGTGCCAGCAGCCTAGGTCAAGCAACCTCCTACGAGCAGTACTTC
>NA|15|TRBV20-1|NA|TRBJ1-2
CSAPSATGHRNGYTF
TGCAGTGCTCCTAGTGCCACGGGCCATCGGAATGGCTACACCTTC
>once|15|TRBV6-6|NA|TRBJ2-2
CDSSYGVGVAGELFF
TGTGACAGCAGTTACGGGGTAGGGGTCGCCGGGGAGCTGTTTTTT
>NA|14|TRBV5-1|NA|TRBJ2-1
CASSLDAQYNEQLF
TGCGCCAGTAGCTTGGACGCTCAGTACAATGAGCAGCTCTTC
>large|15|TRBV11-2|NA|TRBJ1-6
CASSLDPGANSPLHF
TGTGCCAGCAGCTTAGACCCGGGGGCCAATTCACCCCTCCACTTT
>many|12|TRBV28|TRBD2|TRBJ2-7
CAGGSGWDEQYF
TGTGCTGGCGGGAGTGGCTGGGACGAGCAGTACTTC
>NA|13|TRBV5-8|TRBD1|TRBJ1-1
CANSRTGNTETFF
TGTGCCAACAGCCGGACAGGAAACACTGAAACTTTCTTT
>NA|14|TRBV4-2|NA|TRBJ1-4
CASIQPDRSEKLFF
TGTGCCAGCATCCAGCCGGACAGAAGTGAAAAACTGTTTTTT
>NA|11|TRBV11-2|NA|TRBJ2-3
CACNRTDTQYF
TGTGCCTGCAACCGCACAGATACGCAGTATTTT
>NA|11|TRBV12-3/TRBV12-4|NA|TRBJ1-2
CASTEGYSYTF
TGTGCCAGCACTGAGGGTTATAGCTACACCTTC
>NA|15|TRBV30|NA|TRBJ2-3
CSWSFEGFSTDTQYF
TGTTCCTGGAGCTTCGAGGGATTCTCCACAGATACGCAGTACTTT
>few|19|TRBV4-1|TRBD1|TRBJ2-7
CASNPRDRGSGVRAYEQYF
TGCGCCAGCAACCCTCGGGACAGGGGGTCGGGAGTACGGGCCTACGAGCAATACTTC
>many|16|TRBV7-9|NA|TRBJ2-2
CASSLSYGPQPGELFF
TGTGCCAGCAGCTTATCGTACGGGCCGCAGCCCGGGGAGCTGTTTTTT
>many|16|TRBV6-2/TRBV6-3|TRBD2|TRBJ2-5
CASSYSSPSGGDTQYF
TGTGCCAGCAGTTACTCATCGCCTAGCGGAGGGGATACCCAGTACTTC
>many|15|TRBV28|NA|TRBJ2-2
CASSLYRTGPGELFF
TGTGCCAGCAGTCTCTACCGGACTGGCCCCGGGGAGCTGTTTTTT
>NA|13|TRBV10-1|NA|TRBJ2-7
CASTPERFYEQYF
TGCGCCAGCACGCCGGAGAGGTTCTACGAACAGTACTTC
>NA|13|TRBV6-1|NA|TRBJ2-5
CASCEQIQETQYF
TGCGCCAGCTGTGAACAGATCCAAGAGACCCAGTACTTC
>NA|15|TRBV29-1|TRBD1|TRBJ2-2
CSVKPGQPNTGELFF
TGCAGTGTTAAGCCGGGACAGCCGAACACCGGGGAGCTGTTTTTT
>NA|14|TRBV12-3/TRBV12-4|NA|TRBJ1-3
CATVQGTSGKTIYF
TGTGCTACCGTACAGGGTACCTCTGGAAAAACCATATATTTT
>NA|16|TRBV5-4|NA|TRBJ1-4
CVNSLGSGGSNEKLFF
TGTGTCAACAGCTTGGGGTCCGGCGGAAGTAATGAAAAACTGTTTTTT
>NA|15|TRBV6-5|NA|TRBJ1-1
CGSSYGGALNTEAFF
TGTGGCAGCAGTTACGGGGGGGCACTGAACACTGAAGCTTTCTTT
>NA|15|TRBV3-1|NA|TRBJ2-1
CASSQVRLEGDEQFF
TGTGCCAGCAGCCAAGTAAGATTGGAGGGAGATGAGCAGTTCTTC
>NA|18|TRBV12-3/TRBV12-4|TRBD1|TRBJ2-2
CASSLAKGQGTSTGELFF
TGTGCCAGCAGTTTAGCGAAGGGACAGGGAACTAGCACCGGGGAGTTGTTTTTT
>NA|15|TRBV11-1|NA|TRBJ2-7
CASSPRTAELREEYF
TGTGCCAGCAGCCCTCGGACAGCAGAGCTACGCGAGGAGTACTTC
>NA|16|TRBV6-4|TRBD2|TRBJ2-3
CASSVGGEGGANTQYF
TGTGCCAGCAGTGTGGGAGGGGAGGGCGGCGCAAATACGCAGTATTTT
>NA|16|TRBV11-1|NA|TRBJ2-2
CASNPTGIILTGELFF
TGTGCCAGCAACCCAACAGGGATCATACTCACTGGGGAGCTGTTTTTT
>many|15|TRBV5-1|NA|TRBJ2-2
CASSPPLEVGGELFF
TGCGCCAGCAGCCCCCCCCTAGAGGTCGGCGGGGAGCTGTTTTTT
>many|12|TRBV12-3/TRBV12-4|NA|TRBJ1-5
CASSLDYQPQHF
TGTGCCAGCAGTTTAGACTATCAGCCCCAGCATTTT
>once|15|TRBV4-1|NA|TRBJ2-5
CTSSQGLRSAEAQYF
TGCACCAGCAGCCAAGGGCTCCGGTCCGCAGAGGCCCAGTACTTC